This T cell receptor beta chain was identified in a study of blood T cell repertoires in COVID-19. This CDR3 is 16 amino acids long. The germline V gene encodes CDR1 SEHNR and CDR2 FQNEAQ (reference sequence). The V and J ends lost 5 bases and 3 bases, in that order; junction bases with no gene match: 11. Profiling relied on immunoSEQ multiplex PCR, and the TCRdb table lists in-frame clones only, not all of them. The table lists 200,000 to 250,000 clones, about 87% of them singletons. V usage is TRBV7-9 and J usage is TRBJ1-1; 8 bases align to TRBD1. The receptor comes from a man aged 60-69 years with acute or convalescent COVID-19. Source material: peripheral blood. As DNA, the CDR3 is TGTGCCAGCAGCCCAACCCCCCGACAGGGGTACACTGAAGCTTTCTTT. It translates to CASSPTPRQGYTEAFF.